What follows are 18 T cell receptor beta chains derived from one specimen sequenced in a study of blood T cell repertoires in COVID-19. The table came from immunoSEQ multiplex PCR; TCRdb's copy has only in-frame clones and leaves some out. This table holds 400,000 or so clones, approximately 91% found once. Input material: PBMCs or T cells enriched from blood (not recorded which). The source of these receptors is a woman aged 40 to 50 with acute COVID-19.

The genes are TRBV7-8 and TRBJ2-7; 10 positions agree with TRBD2. The CDR3 sequence is 16 residues long. Germline trimming cut 4 bases from V and 1 base from J; bases unmatched to any gene: 7. The germline V gene has CDR1 SGHVS and CDR2 FQNEAQ. CDR3 sequence: CASSSPLAGVSYEQYF. In DNA form, the CDR3 reads TGTGCCAGCAGCTCCCCCCTAGCGGGGGTTTCCTACGAGCAGTACTTC.

V usage is TRBV4-2 and J usage is TRBJ2-5, with 15 bases lining up with TRBD2. The junction had 4 bases not matched to a gene; V was cut back by 3 bases and J by 5 bases. CDR3 size: 16 residues. The germline V gene has CDR1 LGHNA and CDR2 YNFKEQ. The CDR3 DNA reads TGTGCCAGCAGCCACGTTGGGACTAGCGGGGGGGAGACCCAGTACTTC. Protein product: CASSHVGTSGGETQYF.

In its sample, this clone was seen once. One end of the junction varies from germline; a read error may be responsible. The rearrangement links TRBV25-1 to TRBJ1-2; D is uncertain. This CDR3 has 10 amino acids. The germline V gene encodes CDR1 MGHDK and CDR2 SYGVNS. CDR3 nucleotides: TGTGCCAGCAGTGACAACAAAGTATTCTTC. Translated, it gives CASSDNKVFF.

The chain has TRBV7-9 and TRBJ1-2; 10 nucleotides match TRBD1. Losses at the gene ends were 5 bases for V and 4 bases for J; bases not matched to a gene: 7. Per the germline V gene, CDR1 is SEHNR and CDR2 is FQNEAQ (reference sequence). The CDR3 is made up of 15 amino acids. The DNA for the CDR3 is TGTGCCAGCAGCCAAGGACAGGGGGAATCCTATGGCTACACCTTC. Amino acid sequence: CASSQGQGESYGYTF. Looking up the rest from reference TRBV7-9 and TRBJ1-2 gives the full variable domain: DTGVSQNPRHKITKRGQNVTFRCDPISEHNRLYWYRQTLGQGPEFLTYFQNEAQLEKSRLLSDRFSAERPKGSFSTLEIQRTEQGDSAMYLCASSQGQGESYGYTFGSGTRLTVV.

This chain joins TRBV20-1 and TRBJ2-1; 7 positions agree with TRBD2. The germline V gene has CDR1 DFQATT and CDR2 SNEGSKA (reference sequence). The CDR3 has 11 residues. The junction had 2 bases not matched to a gene; V was cut back by 3 bases and J by 9 bases. The CDR3 protein is CSARGGGEQFF. The CDR3, as DNA: TGCAGTGCTAGGGGCGGGGGTGAGCAGTTCTTC.

The chain employs TRBV2 and TRBJ2-3; 11 nucleotides match TRBD2. Looked up from germline, CDR1 is SNHLY and CDR2 is FYNNEI. This CDR3 is built from 18 residues. The ends lost 2 bases at V and 0 bases at J; junction bases unmatched: 7. CDR3 residues: CASSETLAGGVSTDTQYF. CDR3 bases: TGTGCCAGCAGTGAAACCCTAGCGGGGGGAGTGAGCACAGATACGCAGTATTTT.

The V gene is TRBV9, the J gene TRBJ1-6, with D perhaps matching TRBD1 (5 bases). The CDR3 contains 14 residues. V was pared by 4 bases and J by 7 bases, with 12 bases between. CDR1 is SGDLS and CDR2 is YYNGEE in the germline V gene. CDR3 protein: CASSSGVSNSPLHF. The CDR3 region has the DNA TGTGCCAGCAGCTCGGGGGTAAGCAATTCACCCCTCCACTTT.

The chain has TRBV29-1 and TRBJ1-2, with 7 bases identical to TRBD1. J gave up 1 base and V 0 bases, and 5 bases lay outside the gene matches. The CDR3 spans 15 residues. CDR1 is SQVTM and CDR2 is ANQGSEA in the germline V gene. This CDR3 reads CSVEDSPGGNYGYTF. In nucleotides, the CDR3 is TGCAGCGTTGAAGATTCCCCAGGGGGTAACTATGGCTACACCTTC.

The CDR3 DNA is TGTGCCAGCAGTTTCCAAGGACTCCTCTCCTACAATGAGCAGTTCTTC. As protein: CASSFQGLLSYNEQFF. The rearrangement links TRBV27 to TRBJ2-1; D perhaps matches TRBD2 (5 bases). Germline CDR1 and CDR2: MNHEY and SMNVEV (reference sequence). The CDR3 runs 16 residues. The V end lost 3 bases, the J end lost 0 bases, and 12 bases lay between the germline ends.

This chain uses TRBV7-6 with TRBJ2-2; 8 positions match TRBD1. In germline, CDR1 is SGHVS, CDR2 FNYEAQ. The CDR3 is made up of 17 amino acids. Trimming cost V 5 bases and J 4 bases; bases outside gene matches: 12. The CDR3 DNA is TGTGCCAGCAGCCCCCGGGGACAGGCGTTCGGCACCGGGGAGCTGTTTTTT. This codes for CASSPRGQAFGTGELFF. The full variable domain, with the rest looked up from reference TRBV7-6 and TRBJ2-2, is GAGVSQSPRYKVTKRGQDVALRCDPISGHVSLYWYRQALGQGPEFLTYFNYEAQQDKSGLPNDRFSAERPEGSISTLTIQRTEQRDSAMYRCASSPRGQAFGTGELFFGEGSRLTVL.

V is TRBV28 and J is TRBJ1-5, with unresolved D. V lost 4 bases to trimming and J lost 6 bases, with 25 bases between them. This CDR3 is 18 amino acids long. Germline loops: CDR1 MDHEN, CDR2 SYDVKM. Written as DNA, the CDR3 is TGTGCCAGCAGTTCGATAGCACGAGGAGGGTTTTTTAGTCAGCCCCAGCATTTT. Residues: CASSSIARGGFFSQPQHF.

This chain connects TRBV5-6 to TRBJ1-1, with no clear D. There are 15 residues in the CDR3. V was clipped by 2 bases and J by 0 bases, with 11 bases between them. Germline-derived CDR1 and CDR2 are SGHDT and YYEEEE. CDR3 residues: CASSFGTGMNTEAFF. DNA for the CDR3: TGTGCCAGCAGCTTCGGAACGGGAATGAACACTGAAGCTTTCTTT.

This chain uses TRBV5-3 with TRBJ2-1; 9 positions agree with TRBD2. TRBV5-3 qualifies as an ORF whose function is uncertain. Germline trimming cut 0 bases from V and 5 bases from J; bases unmatched to any gene: 3. The CDR3 consists of 15 residues. The CDR3 nucleotides are TGTGCCAGAAGCTTGGAGACTAGCGGCAACAATGAGCAGTTCTTC. It is translated as CARSLETSGNNEQFF.

V gene TRBV3-1 (or the pseudogene TRBV3-2) combines with J gene TRBJ1-1; maybe TRBD1 (6 bases). Germline V gene sequence: CDR1 LGHDT, CDR2 YNNKEL (reference sequence). There are 16 residues in the CDR3. With 4 bases removed from V and 1 base from J, the gap between germline ends came to 16 bases. For the CDR3, the DNA is TGTGCCAGCAGCCTTCTTTCGGGACACCAGAACACTGAAGCTTTCTTT. Protein sequence: CASSLLSGHQNTEAFF.

Concerning this clone: One end of the junction is discordant with germline, which a read error may explain. The chain couples TRBV2 to TRBJ1-1, with 8 nucleotides matching TRBD1. The CDR3 consists of 13 residues. The V gene's germline CDR1 is SNHLY and CDR2 FYNNEI. In DNA form, the CDR3 reads TGTGCCACCTCCCCGGGACAGGTGTTAGGGAGGGTCTTT. It is translated as CATSPGQVLGRVF.

This chain connects TRBV11-2 to TRBJ2-3; D is possibly TRBD2 (5 bases). V was cut by 1 base and J by 1 base, with 12 bases left in between. This CDR3 has 16 amino acids. The germline V gene has CDR1 SGHAT and CDR2 FQNNGV. DNA for the CDR3: TGTGCCAGCAGCTTAGTCAGCGGTCCTGGCACAGATACGCAGTATTTT. It codes for CASSLVSGPGTDTQYF.

This clone was counted between two and nine times. The chain employs TRBV24-1 and TRBJ2-1, with D uncertain. The CDR3 totals 15 residues. Deletions cut 3 bases from V and 7 bases from J, with 15 bases between. Germline V gives CDR1 KGHDR, CDR2 SFDVKD. The chain's CDR3 is CATSDSPSILNEQFF. CDR3 bases: TGTGCCACCAGTGATAGTCCTAGTATTTTGAATGAGCAGTTCTTC.

J is TRBJ2-1 and V is TRBV9, with a weak D call TRBD1 (6 bases). The CDR3 has 16 residues. Trimming removed 0 bases from V and 5 bases from J, with 15 bases in between. Germline CDR1 is SGDLS and CDR2 is YYNGEE. For the CDR3, the DNA is TGTGCCAGCAGCGTAGGCACCAGGGGCCCCCACAATGAGCAGTTCTTC. Translation gives CASSVGTRGPHNEQFF. The full variable domain, with the rest looked up from reference TRBV9 and TRBJ2-1, is DSGVTQTPKHLITATGQRVTLRCSPRSGDLSVYWYQQSLDQGLQFLIQYYNGEERAKGNILERFSAQQFPDLHSELNLSSLELGDSALYFCASSVGTRGPHNEQFFGPGTRLTVL.